The entry below gives a single T cell receptor beta chain sequence along with its context. The target antigen is unknown. Vbeta (60) and Jbeta (13) primers were used in the PCR. Profiled with immunoSEQ multiplex PCR; TCRdb holds only in-frame clones, not every one. The sample lists 150,000 to 200,000 clones; about four fifths were seen once. The sample is drawn from a study of cytomegalovirus exposure and HLA in healthy donors. Study conclusions and caveats: Three CMV-associated chains were confirmed in vitro to be specific for CMV antigens. It was likely that a cluster of highly shared sequence variants was a sequencing artifact. A later analysis linked a missense variant in DCLRE1C to the trimming of TCR beta V and J genes.

The germline gives CDR1 LNHDA, CDR2 SQIVND (reference sequence). The V and J ends lost 6 bases and 4 bases, in that order; junction bases with no gene match: 7. This CDR3 is built from 14 residues. The V call is TRBV19, the J call TRBJ1-2, with 8 bases lining up with TRBD1. The source of this sequence is a man aged 18 to 29 in good health and CMV-seronegative. The sequencing sample was made of PBMCs. The CDR3, as DNA: TGTGCCAGTAGGAGAGCCGGGACAGGCTATGGCTACACCTTC. It specifies CASRRAGTGYGYTF. The variable domain in full, completed from reference TRBV19 and TRBJ1-2, reads DGGITQSPKYLFRKEGQNVTLSCEQNLNHDAMYWYRQDPGQGLRLIYYSQIVNDFQKGDIAEGYSVSREKKESFPLTVTSAQKNPTAFYLCASRRAGTGYGYTFGSGTRLTVV.